The clone carrying this TCR beta chain has only a few counts. The antigen is undetermined. The sample is drawn from a study of cytomegalovirus exposure and HLA in healthy donors. V lost 3 bases and J 5 bases, leaving 9 bases between the germline ends. The CDR3 has 13 residues. The germline gives CDR1 SGDLS, CDR2 YYNGEE. Study-level results: The study designated some 180 TCR beta chains cytomegalovirus-associated. Most TCR sequences showed up rarely, but some public TCRs showed up in many donors. Reports showed the classifier diagnosing cytomegalovirus status with high specificity and sensitivity.

Assay used: immunoSEQ multiplex PCR; TCRdb lists only in-frame clones, some missing. The data show about 160,000 clones, around four fifths seen once. Sequences were obtained from PBMCs. The chain joins TRBV9 to TRBJ1-5; perhaps TRBD1 as D (5 bases). This clonotype was sampled from a young man in good health and CMV-seropositive. CDR3: CASSEGNHQPQHF. The CDR3 region has the DNA TGTGCCAGCAGCGAGGGGAACCATCAGCCCCAGCATTTT. Variable domain in full (rest from reference TRBV9 and TRBJ1-5): DSGVTQTPKHLITATGQRVTLRCSPRSGDLSVYWYQQSLDQGLQFLIQYYNGEERAKGNILERFSAQQFPDLHSELNLSSLELGDSALYFCASSEGNHQPQHFGDGTRLSIL.